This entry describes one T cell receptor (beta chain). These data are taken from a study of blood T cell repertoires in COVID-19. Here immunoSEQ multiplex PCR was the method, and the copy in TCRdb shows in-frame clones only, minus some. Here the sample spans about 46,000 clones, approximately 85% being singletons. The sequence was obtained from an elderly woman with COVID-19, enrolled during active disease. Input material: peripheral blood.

The CDR3, as DNA: TGTGCCAGCAGCGTAGAGGGGGGGACGAACACCGGGGAGCTGTTTTTT. Amino acids: CASSVEGGTNTGELFF. This chain links TRBV9 with TRBJ2-2; possible D gene TRBD2, 7 bases. This CDR3 spans 16 amino acids. Germline CDR1 SGDLS, CDR2 YYNGEE. V lost 0 bases, J lost 0 bases, and 9 bases lay in between.